These 29 T cell receptor beta chains were sequenced from one sample in a study of shared clonotypes between healthy human individuals. Clones were sequenced by immunoSEQ multiplex PCR, and TCRdb holds only the in-frame ones, with some missing. Here the sample spans around 1,900,000 clones, roughly 95% being singletons. Terminally differentiated effector memory CD45RA+ cells were excluded by CCR7 positive selection of CD45RO-negative cells. Sample: naive CD8+ T cells from PBMCs. The source of these receptors is a man between 18 and 29 years old in good health. Some clones in this sample may be carry-over from other donors' samples.

This clone appeared a single time. J is TRBJ1-2 and V is TRBV7-9; the D is unclear. CDR1 is SEHNR, CDR2 FQNEAQ, per germline (reference sequence). Trimming removed 5 bases at V and 4 bases at J, with 14 bases between. The CDR3 covers 14 residues. CDR3 coding DNA: TGTGCCAGCAGCCCCGTTTCGGAATTCTATGGCTACACCTTC. This translates into CASSPVSEFYGYTF.

The chain is built from TRBV28 and TRBJ2-5; D gene unclear. The J call may not be correct, given that the DNA end is closer to TRBJ2-7. Germline values: CDR1 MDHEN, CDR2 SYDVKM. The CDR3 has 13 residues. In DNA form, the CDR3 reads TGTGCCAGCAGTGCCGAGACCTCCTACGAGCAGTACTTC. Amino acids: CASSAETSYEQYF.

CDR3 sequence: CASSLEGSGELGTQYF. CDR3 DNA: TGTGCCAGCAGCTTAGAAGGAAGCGGGGAGCTAGGGACCCAGTACTTC. The genes are TRBV11-2 and TRBJ2-5, with 7 nucleotides matching TRBD2. The CDR3 runs 16 residues. Trimming cost V 0 bases and J 7 bases; bases outside gene matches: 11. Germline CDR1 and CDR2: SGHAT and FQNNGV.

The CDR3 loop reads CASSQASSRWGDTQYF. The DNA for the CDR3 is TGTGCCAGCAGCCAAGCTTCGTCCCGGTGGGGGGATACGCAGTATTTT. The J gene is TRBJ2-3, the V gene TRBV14, with D perhaps given as TRBD1 or TRBD2 (5 bases each). The CDR3 contains 16 residues. The germline gives CDR1 SGHDN, CDR2 FVKESK. V was trimmed by 1 base and J by 6 bases, leaving 17 bases between them.

The J gene is TRBJ2-5, the V gene TRBV27; D uncertain. The CDR3 length is 12 residues. Trimming cost V 6 bases and J 5 bases, with 10 bases left between them. The germline V gene has CDR1 MNHEY and CDR2 SMNVEV (reference sequence). The CDR3 region has the DNA TGTGCCAGCAGCCATCCTGGGGAGACCCAGTACTTC. The encoded protein is CASSHPGETQYF.

With respect to this clone: Other DNA sequences of this sample code for an identical CDR3. The CDR3 loop is CASSVEGVPYEQYF. The CDR3 DNA reads as TGTGCCAGCAGCGTAGAGGGGGTCCCCTACGAGCAGTACTTC. The genes are TRBV9 and TRBJ2-7; a possible D gene is TRBD1 (6 bases). V was pared by 0 bases and J by 2 bases, with 9 bases between. The CDR3 is 14 residues long. Germline lookup yields CDR1 SGDLS and CDR2 YYNGEE.

The rearrangement joins TRBV28 to TRBJ2-3, with TRBD2 matching 11 bases. Germline V lookup: CDR1 MDHEN, CDR2 SYDVKM. The CDR3 contains 18 residues. The ends lost 3 bases at V and 0 bases at J; junction bases unmatched: 8. CDR3 protein: CASSLSTSGDSSTDTQYF. Written as DNA, the CDR3 is TGTGCCAGCAGTTTGTCGACTAGCGGGGATTCTAGCACAGATACGCAGTATTTT.

The chain employs TRBV19 and TRBJ1-4; D gene ambiguous. With 5 bases removed from V and 5 bases from J, the gap between germline ends came to 15 bases. CDR1 LNHDA and CDR2 SQIVND come from the germline V gene (reference sequence). This CDR3 comprises 15 residues. CDR3 coding DNA: TGTGCCAGTAGTCCGACGCCATACCCCAATGAAAAACTGTTTTTT. It specifies CASSPTPYPNEKLFF. The full variable domain, completed using reference TRBV19 and TRBJ1-4, is DGGITQSPKYLFRKEGQNVTLSCEQNLNHDAMYWYRQDPGQGLRLIYYSQIVNDFQKGDIAEGYSVSREKKESFPLTVTSAQKNPTAFYLCASSPTPYPNEKLFFGSGTQLSVL.

The rearrangement uses TRBV7-9 and TRBJ1-2; D is unclear. V was shortened by 5 bases and J by 3 bases, with 19 bases between the two germline ends. Germline V gene lookup returns CDR1 SEHNR and CDR2 FQNEAQ (reference sequence). CDR3 length: 16 residues. CDR3 sequence: CASSPSRERLDYGYTF. Here the CDR3 DNA reads TGTGCCAGCAGCCCCTCCCGTGAGCGCCTGGACTATGGCTACACCTTC.

The chain is built from TRBV20-1 and TRBJ1-2; 7 nucleotides align to TRBD1. There are 11 residues in the CDR3. Germline CDR1 is DFQATT and CDR2 is SNEGSKA (reference sequence). For the CDR3, the DNA is TGCAGCCACAGGGGCGACTATGGCTACACCTTC. Translation gives CSHRGDYGYTF.

The rearrangement links TRBV28 to TRBJ1-1; D possibly corresponds to TRBD1 (6 bases). Trimming cost V 5 bases and J 5 bases, with 21 bases left between them. Looked up from germline, CDR1 is MDHEN and CDR2 is SYDVKM. The CDR3 is 16 amino acids. CDR3 DNA: TGTGCCAGCAGTCTAACCCCCAGGGGTTTAAGGACTGAAGCTTTCTTT. Translation: CASSLTPRGLRTEAFF.

This chain joins TRBV27 and TRBJ2-4; either TRBD1 or TRBD2 may fit D (5 bases each). The CDR3 length is 13 residues. V lost 7 bases and J lost 1, with 8 bases in between. Germline-derived CDR1 and CDR2 are MNHEY and SMNVEV (reference sequence). CDR3 in amino acids: CASTEGAKNIQYF. The CDR3, as DNA: TGTGCCAGCACCGAGGGGGCCAAAAACATTCAGTACTTC.

This clone turned up a few times. The DNA for the CDR3 is TGTGCCAGCAGCCTAAACGTAGGGGTGGGCACTGAAGCTTTCTTT. It translates to CASSLNVGVGTEAFF. This rearrangement joins TRBV5-4 to TRBJ1-1; weak D call: TRBD1 (5 bases). The germline V and J ends were trimmed by 4 bases and 4 bases, with 17 bases remaining between them. Germline V gene sequence: CDR1 SGHNT, CDR2 YYREEE (reference sequence). The CDR3 has 15 residues.

DNA for the CDR3: TGTGCCAGCAGCGTAGGGGGCTGGCGGACGAACACCGGGGAGCTGTTTTTT. Its protein product is CASSVGGWRTNTGELFF. V and J are TRBV9 and TRBJ2-2; D is possibly TRBD1 (5 bases). Trimming took 0 bases from V and 0 from J, leaving 12 bases between them. This CDR3 contains 17 residues. Germline values: CDR1 SGDLS, CDR2 YYNGEE.

This sequence joins TRBV5-4 and TRBJ2-7, with D unclear. The CDR3 covers 15 residues. CDR1 is SGHNT, CDR2 YYREEE, per germline (reference sequence). V was cut by 1 base and J by 6 bases, with 17 bases left in between. Written as DNA, the CDR3 is TGTGCCAGCAGCTTGAGCGCTGGCGCTTCGGGCGAGCAGTACTTC. Protein product: CASSLSAGASGEQYF.

The chain uses TRBV4-1 and TRBJ1-1; D ambiguous. Per the germline V gene, CDR1 is MGHRA and CDR2 is YSYEKL. The CDR3 covers 19 residues. V lost 6 bases to trimming and J lost 0 bases, with 26 bases between them. The CDR3 region is CASSPEFDTHQPMNTEAFF. As DNA, the CDR3 is TGCGCCAGCAGTCCCGAATTTGACACTCATCAACCTATGAACACTGAAGCTTTCTTT.

This clone was seen only once. This sample includes further DNA sequences coding for the same CDR3. This chain uses TRBV19 with TRBJ2-7; the match to TRBD1 covers 7 bases. Germline CDR1 and CDR2: LNHDA and SQIVND (reference sequence). The CDR3 extends over 15 amino acids. The V and J ends lost 6 bases and 0 bases, in that order; junction bases with no gene match: 8. CDR3 in DNA: TGTGCCAGTAGCCTCGGGGCAGGGGGCTCCTACGAGCAGTACTTC. Translated: CASSLGAGGSYEQYF. Full variable domain (rest looked up from reference TRBV19 and TRBJ2-7): DGGITQSPKYLFRKEGQNVTLSCEQNLNHDAMYWYRQDPGQGLRLIYYSQIVNDFQKGDIAEGYSVSREKKESFPLTVTSAQKNPTAFYLCASSLGAGGSYEQYFGPGTRLTVT.

V usage is TRBV19 and J usage is TRBJ2-7; D ambiguous. Germline assignment: CDR1 LNHDA and CDR2 SQIVND (reference sequence). This CDR3 comprises 12 residues. V lost 5 bases to trimming and J lost 4 bases, with 9 bases between them. CDR3: CASSDWGYEQYF. Here the CDR3 DNA reads TGTGCCAGTAGTGACTGGGGTTACGAGCAGTACTTC.

The CDR3 nucleotides read TGTGCCAGCACCCTGGCCCAGCCCCAAGAGACCCAGTACTTC. Translated: CASTLAQPQETQYF. The chain carries TRBV7-9 and TRBJ2-5; D remains unclear. Between the trimmed V and J ends, which lost 7 bases and 1 base, there was a span of 13 bases. Per the germline V gene, CDR1 is SEHNR and CDR2 is FQNEAQ (reference sequence). This CDR3 region has 14 residues.

The V and J genes are TRBV7-2 and TRBJ1-5, with a tentative D call TRBD1 (6 bases). V lost 5 bases, J lost 0 bases, and 11 bases lay in between. The CDR3 runs to 15 residues. CDR1 is SGHTA, CDR2 FQGNSA, per germline. The CDR3 DNA sequence: TGTGCCAGCAGCCGGCCGGGACATAGCAATCAGCCCCAGCATTTT. Translating it yields CASSRPGHSNQPQHF.

Comments on this clone: The same CDR3 arises from other DNA sequences in this sample as well. The J gene is TRBJ2-2, the V gene TRBV6-5, with D maybe TRBD1 (6 bases). The CDR3 length is 15 residues. The V and J ends lost 8 bases and 2 bases respectively, with 15 bases between them. Germline CDR1 and CDR2: MNHEY and SVGAGI. CDR3 loop: CASSLRDTNTGELFF. DNA for the CDR3: TGTGCCAGCTCGCTCCGGGACACAAACACCGGGGAGCTGTTTTTT.

The chain uses TRBV27 and TRBJ2-3; 11 bases line up with TRBD2. Per germline, CDR1 MNHEY and CDR2 SMNVEV (reference sequence). V lost 3 bases, J lost 6 bases, and 8 bases stayed unmatched. This CDR3 region has 16 residues. The CDR3 loop is CASSLGSGRAYDTQYF. Here the CDR3 DNA reads TGTGCCAGCAGTTTGGGTAGCGGGAGGGCCTACGATACGCAGTATTTT.

The J gene is TRBJ2-7, the V gene TRBV28; TRBD2 agrees at 11 bases. Unmatched junction bases numbered 11, after V lost 6 bases and J lost 7 bases. The CDR3 consists of 15 residues. Germline V gives CDR1 MDHEN, CDR2 SYDVKM. CDR3 in amino acids: CASRLVTSGSEEQYF. The CDR3 DNA reads TGTGCCAGCAGACTTGTCACTAGCGGGAGCGAAGAGCAGTACTTC.

This rearrangement joins TRBV5-6 to TRBJ2-7, with a weak D call TRBD2 (6 bases). The V gene lost 4 bases and the J gene lost 6 bases, with 14 bases spanning the gap. Germline assignment: CDR1 SGHDT and CDR2 YYEEEE. The CDR3 contains 13 residues. Here the CDR3 DNA reads TGTGCCAGCAGCCGGCCGGGAGTTCCCGAGCAGTACTTC. Encoded protein: CASSRPGVPEQYF.

The rearrangement joins TRBV4-1 to TRBJ2-7; D is tentatively TRBD1 or TRBD2 (7 bases each). With 1 base removed from V and 4 bases from J, the gap between germline ends came to 17 bases. Germline V gene lookup returns CDR1 MGHRA and CDR2 YSYEKL. The CDR3 covers 16 residues. The CDR3 nucleotides are TGCGCCAGCAGCCAAGCCAAGGGCCAGGGGGGGTACGAGCAGTACTTC. Its translation is CASSQAKGQGGYEQYF.

This clone was counted only a few times. The chain is built from TRBV9 and TRBJ2-2; D call uncertain. This CDR3 region has 15 residues. Per the germline V gene, CDR1 is SGDLS and CDR2 is YYNGEE. V was clipped by 5 bases and J by 6 bases, with 17 bases between them. The CDR3 DNA is TGTGCCAGCAGTCCTTGGACGGGCTTACCCGGGGAGCTGTTTTTT. This translates into CASSPWTGLPGELFF.

This clone has more than one count but fewer than ten. This CDR3 is also generated by other DNA sequences in the sample. The chain combines TRBV30 with TRBJ1-1; D is unclear. Trimming cost V 3 bases and J 5 bases, with 7 bases left between them. CDR1 is GTSNPN, CDR2 SVGIG, per germline (reference sequence). The length of the CDR3 is 11 residues. CDR3 DNA: TGTGCCTGGAGAAGGAGGACTGAAGCTTTCTTT. Residues: CAWRRRTEAFF.

This clone was seen only once. This rearrangement joins TRBV19 to TRBJ2-5, with TRBD2 identical over 9 bases. The CDR3 runs to 16 residues. Germline V gene data show CDR1 as LNHDA and CDR2 as SQIVND (reference sequence). V lost 5 bases to trimming and J lost 5 bases; unmatched junction nucleotides: 12. The CDR3 DNA is TGTGCCAGTAGTGCAAGCGGGAGGTCGTTGGGGGAGACCCAGTACTTC. Its protein is CASSASGRSLGETQYF.

The V and J genes are TRBV14 and TRBJ2-3, with D possibly TRBD1 on 8 matching bases. Trimming took 4 bases from V and 6 from J, leaving 14 bases between them. The CDR3 totals 14 residues. The V gene's germline CDR1 is SGHDN and CDR2 FVKESK. The CDR3 DNA is TGTGCCAGCAGCCTCGGACAGGGAGGGGATACGCAGTATTTT. This gives the protein CASSLGQGGDTQYF. Based on the CDR3 plus reference TRBV14 and TRBJ2-3, the full variable domain is EAGVTQFPSHSVIEKGQTVTLRCDPISGHDNLYWYRRVMGKEIKFLLHFVKESKQDESGMPNNRFLAERTGGTYSTLKVQPAELEDSGVYFCASSLGQGGDTQYFGPGTRLTVL.